The 6 T cell receptor beta chains below all came from one sample that was sequenced in a study of T cell responses to AZD1222 COVID-19 vaccine. Clones were read by immunoSEQ multiplex PCR, and TCRdb kept only the in-frame ones, dropping some. This table has 130,000 to 150,000 clones, roughly 89% appearing once. The source was peripheral blood, collected on day 0 of AZD1222 vaccination. All receptors come from an adult in good health.

This clone has a single count. This chain joins TRBV6-5 and TRBJ1-1; D remains ambiguous. The CDR3 is 13 residues long. Trimming left V 0 bases short and J 4 bases short, with 6 bases between. Germline V gene lookup returns CDR1 MNHEY and CDR2 SVGAGI. The CDR3: CASSYSETTEAFF. The DNA for the CDR3 is TGTGCCAGCAGTTACTCGGAGACCACTGAAGCTTTCTTT.

The genes are TRBV5-1 and TRBJ2-7, with TRBD1 matching 10 bases. Germline V gives CDR1 SGHRS, CDR2 YFSETQ. The CDR3 is 16 residues long. The ends lost 1 base at V and 4 bases at J; junction bases unmatched: 8. The CDR3 region is CASSLRPTGGEYEQYF. CDR3 sequence (DNA): TGCGCCAGCAGCTTGAGGCCGACAGGGGGCGAATACGAGCAGTACTTC.

This clone was seen a single time. The chain has TRBV19 and TRBJ1-1, with D unclear. CDR3 size: 13 residues. The V gene's germline CDR1 is LNHDA and CDR2 SQIVND (reference sequence). The germline V and J ends were trimmed by 3 bases and 5 bases, with 10 bases remaining between them. CDR3 in amino acids: CASSMRQETEAFF. The CDR3 DNA reads as TGTGCCAGTAGTATGAGGCAAGAGACTGAAGCTTTCTTT. The complete variable domain, with remaining parts taken from reference TRBV19 and TRBJ1-1, reads DGGITQSPKYLFRKEGQNVTLSCEQNLNHDAMYWYRQDPGQGLRLIYYSQIVNDFQKGDIAEGYSVSREKKESFPLTVTSAQKNPTAFYLCASSMRQETEAFFGQGTRLTVV.

This clone has a handful of counts. This chain links TRBV7-2 with TRBJ1-4, with a possible D match to TRBD1 (6 bases). Trimming cost V 1 base and J 13 bases, with 10 bases left between them. Germline loops: CDR1 SGHTA, CDR2 FQGNSA. This CDR3 has 12 residues. CDR3 sequence: CASSLVRGLLFF. In DNA form, the CDR3 reads TGTGCCAGCAGCTTAGTAAGGGGGTTACTGTTTTTT.

The chain employs TRBV6-5 and TRBJ1-5; 10 bases are shared with TRBD1. The CDR3 runs to 16 residues. Per germline, CDR1 MNHEY and CDR2 SVGAGI. With 0 bases clipped from V and 5 bases from J, the junction kept 4 bases outside the gene matches. CDR3 bases: TGTGCCAGCAGTTACTCCGGGACAGGGGATGATCAGCCCCAGCATTTT. Translation gives CASSYSGTGDDQPQHF.

This clone was observed once. The gene calls are TRBV15 and TRBJ1-4, with TRBD1 as a possible D gene (6 bases). The CDR3 runs 15 residues. The germline gives CDR1 LNHNV, CDR2 YYDKDF (reference sequence). Between the trimmed V and J ends, which lost 4 bases and 0 bases, there was a span of 9 bases. In DNA, the CDR3 is TGTGCCACCAGCATCAACAGGGCAACTAATGAAAAACTGTTTTTT. Translated, it gives CATSINRATNEKLFF. Complete variable domain (other parts from reference TRBV15 and TRBJ1-4): DAMVIQNPRYQVTQFGKPVTLSCSQTLNHNVMYWYQQKSSQAPKLLFHYYDKDFNNEADTPDNFQSRRPNTSFCFLDIRSPGLGDTAMYLCATSINRATNEKLFFGSGTQLSVL.